This TCR beta chain was profiled in a study of patients with pleural tuberculosis. From the reads, TCRdb called clonotypes with MiXCR, one entry per CDR3 protein. The data show approximately 50,000 distinct CDR3 sequences, 6% to 8% seen once. A few counts support this clonotype. This CDR3 spans 12 amino acids. From germline, CDR1 is SQVTM and CDR2 ANQGSEA. Trimming left V 6 bases short and J 1 base short, with 9 bases between. This sequence was found in a human donor with pleural tuberculosis. This chain uses TRBV29-1 with TRBJ1-1; maybe TRBD1 (6 bases). CDR3 in DNA: TGCAGCGTAGGGACAAGGAACACTGAAGCTTTCTTT. It translates to CSVGTRNTEAFF.